This is a list of T cell receptor beta chains from one sample in a study of shared clonotypes between healthy human individuals. The table came from immunoSEQ multiplex PCR; TCRdb's copy has only in-frame clones and leaves some out. The sample lists 2 million to 2.5 million clones; under 95% were seen once. Sequencing was carried out using naive CD4+ T cells from PBMCs. The receptors shown here come from a young man in good health. Some clones in this sample may be carry-over from other donors' samples. The CDR3 runs from the conserved cysteine through the conserved F or W. The D gene is left open where the match is weak. The size entry is marked missing in some rows and otherwise reads once, few, many or a size class.

abundance: once
j_gene: TRBJ1-5
v_gene: TRBV5-1
d_gene: .
CDR3aa: CASSYDSNQPQHF
CDR3nt: TGCGCCAGCAGCTACGACAGCAATCAGCCCCAGCATTTT

abundance: .
j_gene: TRBJ2-3
v_gene: TRBV11-3
d_gene: .
CDR3aa: CASSLGRGTDTQYF
CDR3nt: TGTGCCAGCAGCTTAGGCAGGGGAACAGATACGCAGTATTTT

abundance: .
j_gene: TRBJ2-5
v_gene: TRBV10-3
d_gene: .
CDR3aa: CAISESVETQYF
CDR3nt: TGTGCCATCAGTGAGTCGGTGGAGACCCAGTACTTC

abundance: once
j_gene: TRBJ2-7
v_gene: TRBV2
d_gene: .
CDR3aa: CASSLSYEQYF
CDR3nt: TGTGCCAGCAGTTTATCCTACGAGCAGTACTTC

abundance: .
j_gene: TRBJ1-5
v_gene: TRBV28
d_gene: TRBD1
CDR3aa: CASSLGQGINQPQHF
CDR3nt: TGTGCCAGCAGTCTTGGACAGGGCATAAATCAGCCCCAGCATTTT

abundance: .
j_gene: TRBJ2-1
v_gene: TRBV6-1
d_gene: .
CDR3aa: CASRGRGSPYNEQFF
CDR3nt: TGTGCCAGCAGAGGCAGAGGGTCCCCTTACAATGAGCAGTTCTTC

abundance: .
j_gene: TRBJ1-1
v_gene: TRBV6-1
d_gene: .
CDR3aa: CATSKIELDEAFF
CDR3nt: TGTGCCACCTCGAAAATTGAACTGGACGAAGCTTTCTTT

abundance: once
j_gene: TRBJ1-2
v_gene: TRBV11-2
d_gene: .
CDR3aa: CASSLQDRRGYTF
CDR3nt: TGTGCCAGCAGCTTACAAGACAGGCGCGGCTACACCTTC

abundance: .
j_gene: TRBJ1-2
v_gene: TRBV15
d_gene: .
CDR3aa: CATSDRHGTYGYTF
CDR3nt: TGTGCCACCAGCGATCGACACGGTACCTATGGCTACACCTTC

abundance: once
j_gene: TRBJ2-1
v_gene: TRBV13
d_gene: TRBD1
CDR3aa: CASSFRGQGLRNEQFF
CDR3nt: TGTGCCAGCAGCTTTCGCGGACAGGGGTTGAGGAATGAGCAGTTCTTC

abundance: .
j_gene: TRBJ1-2
v_gene: TRBV27
d_gene: TRBD1
CDR3aa: CASSRGGQGFIDYTF
CDR3nt: TGTGCCAGCAGTAGGGGGGGACAGGGATTTATTGACTACACCTTC

abundance: .
j_gene: TRBJ1-1
v_gene: TRBV10-1
d_gene: .
CDR3aa: CASSPRTLNTEAFF
CDR3nt: TGCGCCAGCTCACCGAGGACCTTGAACACTGAAGCTTTCTTT

abundance: .
j_gene: TRBJ2-5
v_gene: TRBV14
d_gene: .
CDR3aa: CASSQDWADTQETQYF
CDR3nt: TGTGCCAGCAGCCAAGATTGGGCAGACACCCAAGAGACCCAGTACTTC

abundance: .
j_gene: TRBJ2-2
v_gene: TRBV9
d_gene: .
CDR3aa: CASSVTVRGRAGELFF
CDR3nt: TGTGCCAGCAGCGTAACGGTGAGGGGACGGGCCGGGGAGCTGTTTTTT

abundance: .
j_gene: TRBJ2-1
v_gene: TRBV21-1
d_gene: .
CDR3aa: CASSKPPSGLAPYNEQFF
CDR3nt: TGTGCCAGCAGCAAGCCTCCTTCGGGACTAGCGCCTTACAATGAGCAGTTCTTC